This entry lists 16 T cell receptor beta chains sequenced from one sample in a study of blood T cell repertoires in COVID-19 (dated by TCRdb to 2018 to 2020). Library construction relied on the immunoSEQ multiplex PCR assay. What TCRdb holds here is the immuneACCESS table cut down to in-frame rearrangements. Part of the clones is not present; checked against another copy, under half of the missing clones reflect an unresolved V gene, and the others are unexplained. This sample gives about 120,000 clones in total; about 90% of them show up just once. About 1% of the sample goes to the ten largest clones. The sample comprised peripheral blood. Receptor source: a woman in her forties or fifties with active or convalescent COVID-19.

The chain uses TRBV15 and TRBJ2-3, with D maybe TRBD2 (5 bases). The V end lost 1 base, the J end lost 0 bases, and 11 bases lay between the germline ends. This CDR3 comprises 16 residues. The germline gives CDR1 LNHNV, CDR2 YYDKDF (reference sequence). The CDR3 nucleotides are TGTGCCACCAGCAGAGCCGGGATTACTAGCACAGATACGCAGTATTTT. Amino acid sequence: CATSRAGITSTDTQYF. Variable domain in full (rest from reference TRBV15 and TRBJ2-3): DAMVIQNPRYQVTQFGKPVTLSCSQTLNHNVMYWYQQKSSQAPKLLFHYYDKDFNNEADTPDNFQSRRPNTSFCFLDIRSPGLGDTAMYLCATSRAGITSTDTQYFGPGTRLTVL.

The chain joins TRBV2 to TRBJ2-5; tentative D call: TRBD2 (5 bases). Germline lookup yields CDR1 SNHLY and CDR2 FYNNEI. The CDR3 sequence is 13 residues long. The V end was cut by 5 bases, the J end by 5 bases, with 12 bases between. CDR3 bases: TGTGCCAGCAGTCCGGGAACTAGTGAGACCCAGTACTTC. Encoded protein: CASSPGTSETQYF. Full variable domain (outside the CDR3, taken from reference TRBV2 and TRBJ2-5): EPEVTQTPSHQVTQMGQEVILRCVPISNHLYFYWYRQILGQKVEFLVSFYNNEISEKSEIFDDQFSVERPDGSNFTLKIRSTKLEDSAMYFCASSPGTSETQYFGPGTRLLVL.

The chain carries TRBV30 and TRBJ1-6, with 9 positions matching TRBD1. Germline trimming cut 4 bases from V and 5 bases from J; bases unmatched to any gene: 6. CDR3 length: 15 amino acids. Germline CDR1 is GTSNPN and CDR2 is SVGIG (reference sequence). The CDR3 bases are TGTGCCTGGACAATACAGGGGGCTGATAATTCACCCCTCCACTTT. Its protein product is CAWTIQGADNSPLHF.

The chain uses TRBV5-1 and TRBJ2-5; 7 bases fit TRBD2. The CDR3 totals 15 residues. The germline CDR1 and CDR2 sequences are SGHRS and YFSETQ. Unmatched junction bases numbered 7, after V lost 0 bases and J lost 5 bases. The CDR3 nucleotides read TGCGCCAGCAGCTTGGGGCCTAGCGGTCTTGAGACCCAGTACTTC. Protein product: CASSLGPSGLETQYF.

CDR3 in DNA: TGTGCCAGCAGTAAACAGGGTGTTAATTCACCCCTCCACTTT. Protein product: CASSKQGVNSPLHF. The chain has TRBV28 and TRBJ1-6, with a possible D match to TRBD1 (6 bases). The CDR3 has 14 amino acids. The V gene lost 5 bases and the J gene lost 6 bases, with 11 bases spanning the gap. Germline V gives CDR1 MDHEN, CDR2 SYDVKM.

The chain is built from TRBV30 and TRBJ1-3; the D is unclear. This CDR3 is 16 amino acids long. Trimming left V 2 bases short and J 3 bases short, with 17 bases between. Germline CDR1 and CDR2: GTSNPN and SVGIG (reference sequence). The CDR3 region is CAWSSPAAWVGNTIYF. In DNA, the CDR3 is TGTGCCTGGAGTTCCCCCGCGGCCTGGGTTGGAAACACCATATATTTT. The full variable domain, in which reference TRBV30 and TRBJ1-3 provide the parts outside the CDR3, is SQTIHQWPATLVQPVGSPLSLECTVEGTSNPNLYWYRQAAGRGLQLLFYSVGIGQISSEVPQNLSASRPQDRQFILSSKKLLLSDSGFYLCAWSSPAAWVGNTIYFGEGSWLTVV.

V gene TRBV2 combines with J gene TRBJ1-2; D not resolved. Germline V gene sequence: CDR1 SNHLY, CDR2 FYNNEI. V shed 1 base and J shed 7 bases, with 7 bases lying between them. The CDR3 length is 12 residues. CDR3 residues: CASSEGRFGYTF. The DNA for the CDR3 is TGTGCCAGCAGTGAAGGGAGATTTGGCTACACCTTC.

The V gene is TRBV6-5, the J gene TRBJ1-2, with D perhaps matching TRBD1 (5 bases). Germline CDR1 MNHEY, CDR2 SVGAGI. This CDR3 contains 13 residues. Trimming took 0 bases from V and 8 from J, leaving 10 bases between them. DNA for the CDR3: TGTGCCAGCAGTTACTCGAGTAGGGGAGGCTACACCTTC. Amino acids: CASSYSSRGGYTF.

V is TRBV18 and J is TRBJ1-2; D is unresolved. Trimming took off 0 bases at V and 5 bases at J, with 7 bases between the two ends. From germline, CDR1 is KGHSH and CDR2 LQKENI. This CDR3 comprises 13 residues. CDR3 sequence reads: CASSPPSEYGYTF. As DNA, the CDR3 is TGTGCCAGCTCACCACCGTCGGAGTATGGCTACACCTTC.

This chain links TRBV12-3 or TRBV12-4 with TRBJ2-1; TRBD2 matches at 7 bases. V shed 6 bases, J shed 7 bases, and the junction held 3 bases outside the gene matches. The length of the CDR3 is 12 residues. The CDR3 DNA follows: TGTGCCAGCAGCCTGGGGGGGAATGAGCAGTTCTTC. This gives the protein CASSLGGNEQFF.

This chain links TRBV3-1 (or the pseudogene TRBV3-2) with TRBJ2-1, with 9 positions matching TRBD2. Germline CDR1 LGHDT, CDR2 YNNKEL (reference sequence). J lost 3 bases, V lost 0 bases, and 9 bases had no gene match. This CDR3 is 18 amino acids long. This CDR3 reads CASSQDNPSGVHYNEQFF. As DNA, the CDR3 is TGTGCCAGCAGCCAAGATAACCCTAGCGGGGTTCACTACAATGAGCAGTTCTTC.

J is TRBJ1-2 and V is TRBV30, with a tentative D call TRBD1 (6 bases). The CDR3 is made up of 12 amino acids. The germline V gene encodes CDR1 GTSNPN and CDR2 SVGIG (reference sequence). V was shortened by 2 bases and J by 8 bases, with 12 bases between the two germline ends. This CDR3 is CAWSSGDGGYTF. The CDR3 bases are TGTGCCTGGAGTTCAGGGGATGGCGGCTACACCTTC. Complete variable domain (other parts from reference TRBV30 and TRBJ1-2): SQTIHQWPATLVQPVGSPLSLECTVEGTSNPNLYWYRQAAGRGLQLLFYSVGIGQISSEVPQNLSASRPQDRQFILSSKKLLLSDSGFYLCAWSSGDGGYTFGSGTRLTVV.

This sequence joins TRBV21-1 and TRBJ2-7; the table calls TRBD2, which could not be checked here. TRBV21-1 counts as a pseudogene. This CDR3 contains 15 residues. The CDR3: CASSKWRGLAYEQYF. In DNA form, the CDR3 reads TGTGCCAGCAGCAAATGGCGGGGGTTGGCCTACGAGCAGTACTTC.

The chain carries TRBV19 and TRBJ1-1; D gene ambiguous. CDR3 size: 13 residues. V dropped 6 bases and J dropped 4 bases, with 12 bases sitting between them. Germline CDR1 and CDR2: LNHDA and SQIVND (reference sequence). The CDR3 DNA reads TGTGCCAGTAGCCTACTTTTCGTCACTGAAGCTTTCTTT. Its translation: CASSLLFVTEAFF. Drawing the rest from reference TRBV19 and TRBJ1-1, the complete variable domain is DGGITQSPKYLFRKEGQNVTLSCEQNLNHDAMYWYRQDPGQGLRLIYYSQIVNDFQKGDIAEGYSVSREKKESFPLTVTSAQKNPTAFYLCASSLLFVTEAFFGQGTRLTVV.

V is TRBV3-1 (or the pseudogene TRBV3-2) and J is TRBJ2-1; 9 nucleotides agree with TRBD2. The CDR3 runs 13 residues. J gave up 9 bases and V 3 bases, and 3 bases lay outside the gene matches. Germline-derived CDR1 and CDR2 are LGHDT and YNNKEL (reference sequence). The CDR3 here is CASSHGTSFEQFF. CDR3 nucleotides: TGTGCCAGCAGCCATGGGACTAGCTTTGAGCAGTTCTTC.

The chain's CDR3 is CSVEDDRAGSINEQFF. Here the CDR3 DNA reads TGCAGCGTTGAAGATGATCGAGCGGGATCGATCAATGAGCAGTTCTTC. The rearrangement uses TRBV29-1 and TRBJ2-1; 7 bases fit TRBD2. This CDR3 has 16 residues. The J segment lost 6 bases and the V segment lost 0 bases, leaving 11 bases of the junction unmatched. Germline CDR1 reads SQVTM; CDR2 reads ANQGSEA.